The present T cell receptor beta chain was sequenced within a study of T-cell reconstitution after alpha-beta-depleted transplantation in children. The TCRbeta library incorporated unique molecular identifiers. TCRdb re-called the PCR reads with MiXCR, one entry per CDR3 protein. The table shows about 580,000 distinct CDR3 sequences, with under 30% occurring only once. A remark on this clonotype: Its cognate antigen is unknown.

V lost 4 bases, J lost 10 bases, and 14 bases lay in between. The CDR3 is 13 amino acids. Germline assignment: CDR1 SGHTA and CDR2 FQGTGA. Study-wide findings and caveats: Some patients showed high day-60 TCRbeta diversity, which derived from surviving recipient T cells and thymic progenitors.

The receptor's source is a boy in the first two years of life who had a stem cell transplant for acute myeloid leukemia, so the T cells may come from the graft donor. V is TRBV7-3 and J is TRBJ2-1; the D call may be TRBD1 or TRBD2 (6 bases each). The starting material was PBMCs, mostly from graft donor cells, obtained 360 days after TCRalphabeta/CD19-depleted stem cell transplant. The CDR3 loop is CASSSSGGGEQFF. The DNA for the CDR3 is TGTGCCAGCAGCTCCTCCGGGGGCGGGGAGCAGTTCTTC.